Listed below are T cell receptor beta chains from one sample, sequenced in a study of T cell responses to AZD1222 COVID-19 vaccine. Only in-frame clones appear in the TCRdb table, and some are missing; sequencing was by immunoSEQ multiplex PCR. The sample carries more than 100,000 clones, under 90% recorded once. The sequencing used peripheral blood, collected on day 0 of AZD1222 vaccination. The source of these receptors is an adult in good health. CDR3s include the opening cysteine and the closing phenylalanine or tryptophan. The D gene is left open where the match is weak. A clone size is listed for some rows: how often the clone was seen (once, few, many), or a class if it is expanded.

clone_size,j_call,d_call,v_call,cdr3_aa,cdr3_nt
NA,TRBJ1-6,NA,TRBV5-4,CASSLEGSSYNSPLHF,TGTGCCAGCAGCTTGGAGGGCAGCTCCTATAATTCACCCCTCCACTTT
few,TRBJ1-1,TRBD1,TRBV4-2,CASSQVNGQGSEAFF,TGTGCCAGCAGCCAAGTCAACGGACAGGGCTCTGAAGCTTTCTTT
once,TRBJ1-6,NA,TRBV18,CASSPPGSNSPLHF,TGTGCCAGCTCACCACCGGGCTCTAATTCACCCCTCCACTTT
NA,TRBJ2-7,TRBD1,TRBV18,CASSPRGTGASYEQYF,TGTGCCAGCTCACCACGCGGGACAGGTGCCTCCTACGAGCAGTACTTC
NA,TRBJ2-1,TRBD2,TRBV6-5,CASSYSGLAGEEQFF,TGTGCCAGCAGTTACTCGGGGCTAGCGGGGGAAGAGCAGTTCTTC
once,TRBJ2-4,TRBD1,TRBV19,CASSSAPFPGGNIQYF,TGTGCCAGTAGTAGTGCCCCTTTCCCAGGGGGAAACATTCAGTACTTC
NA,TRBJ2-7,NA,TRBV13,CASSLGGSGPEKQYF,TGTGCCAGCAGCTTGGGGGGTAGTGGACCGGAAAAGCAGTACTTC
NA,TRBJ2-7,TRBD1,TRBV30,CAWSGGRGLLEQYF,TGTGCCTGGAGCGGGGGCAGGGGGCTCCTCGAGCAGTACTTC
NA,TRBJ2-3,NA,TRBV12-5,CASGLDRRDTQYF,TGTGCTAGTGGTTTGGACAGACGAGATACGCAGTATTTT
NA,TRBJ1-5,NA,TRBV28,CASSLRQGTIQPQHF,TGTGCCAGCAGTTTAAGGCAGGGTACCATTCAGCCCCAGCATTTT
NA,TRBJ1-2,TRBD1,TRBV7-2,CASSLRQGDGYTF,TGTGCCAGCAGCCTTCGACAGGGGGATGGCTACACCTTC
once,TRBJ1-2,NA,TRBV18,CASSPPPRHGYTF,TGTGCCAGCTCACCACCCCCTAGGCATGGCTACACCTTC
once,TRBJ1-5,TRBD1,TRBV28,CASSLRGQGRSNQPQHF,TGTGCCAGCAGTCTACGGGGACAGGGGCGAAGCAATCAGCCCCAGCATTTT
NA,TRBJ2-7,TRBD2,TRBV5-1,CASSRGEPYEQYF,TGCGCCAGCAGCCGGGGGGAACCCTACGAGCAGTACTTC
NA,TRBJ1-4,TRBD1,TRBV6-5,CASRIDRGGEKLFF,TGTGCCAGCAGAATCGACAGGGGAGGTGAAAAACTGTTTTTT
few,TRBJ2-1,NA,TRBV28,CASSTPGANEQFF,TGTGCCAGCAGTACCCCAGGGGCCAATGAGCAGTTCTTC
NA,TRBJ1-2,TRBD1,TRBV28,CASRKDRGNGVYGYTF,TGTGCCAGCAGGAAGGACAGGGGGAATGGGGTCTATGGCTACACCTTC
NA,TRBJ1-2,NA,TRBV19,CASIPVNSANYGYTF,TGTGCCAGTATCCCCGTAAATTCGGCGAACTATGGCTACACCTTC
NA,TRBJ1-5,NA,TRBV30,CAWSYSNQPQHF,TGTGCCTGGTCGTATAGCAATCAGCCCCAGCATTTT
NA,TRBJ2-7,TRBD1,TRBV27,CASSPGQGARREQYF,TGTGCCAGCAGCCCCGGACAGGGGGCGCGACGCGAGCAGTACTTC
NA,TRBJ2-5,NA,TRBV28,CASNFGETQYF,TGTGCCAGCAACTTTGGGGAGACCCAGTACTTC
NA,TRBJ1-2,NA,TRBV27,CASSYAGNYGYTF,TGTGCCAGCAGTTATGCCGGCAACTATGGCTACACCTTC
NA,TRBJ1-3,NA,TRBV2,CASSERLQESTIYF,TGTGCCAGCAGTGAAAGGCTGCAGGAGAGCACCATATATTTT
NA,TRBJ2-3,TRBD2,TRBV3-1/TRBV3-2,CASSSWTSSSTDTQYF,TGTGCCAGCAGCTCTTGGACTAGCAGTAGCACAGATACGCAGTATTTT
NA,TRBJ2-3,TRBD2,TRBV5-6,CASSSTSGGADTQYF,TGTGCCAGCAGCTCGACTAGCGGGGGAGCAGATACGCAGTATTTT
NA,TRBJ2-2,TRBD1,TRBV6-4,CASKAGTGVNTGELFF,TGTGCCAGCAAAGCCGGGACAGGGGTTAACACCGGGGAGCTGTTTTTT
NA,TRBJ2-2,NA,TRBV4-3,CASSQVSSSGELFF,TGCGCCAGCAGCCAAGTTTCTTCTTCCGGGGAGCTGTTTTTT
few,TRBJ2-5,NA,TRBV28,CASSPWGSGQETQYF,TGTGCCAGCAGTCCATGGGGGAGTGGACAAGAGACCCAGTACTTC
once,TRBJ1-5,TRBD1,TRBV30,CAWSSTGVNQPQHF,TGTGCCTGGAGTTCGACAGGGGTTAATCAGCCCCAGCATTTT
NA,TRBJ2-7,NA,TRBV18,CASSPPGRPYEQYF,TGTGCCAGCTCACCACCGGGTCGACCCTACGAGCAGTACTTC
NA,TRBJ1-5,TRBD1,TRBV5-6,CASNRGGGQDPGGNQPQHF,TGTGCCAGCAACCGCGGAGGGGGACAGGACCCAGGAGGCAATCAGCCCCAGCATTTT
NA,TRBJ1-6,TRBD1,TRBV18,CASSPRDSTNSPLHF,TGTGCCAGCTCACCACGGGACAGCACTAATTCACCCCTCCACTTT
NA,TRBJ2-3,TRBD2,TRBV11-2,CASSFRTSGNPGTDTQYF,TGTGCCAGCAGCTTCCGGACTAGCGGGAACCCTGGCACAGATACGCAGTATTTT
NA,TRBJ2-7,NA,TRBV3-1/TRBV3-2,CASSQDYSPYEQYF,TGTGCCAGCAGCCAAGACTACAGCCCGTACGAGCAGTACTTC
NA,TRBJ1-1,NA,TRBV10-3,CASREKMNTEAFF,TGTGCCAGCCGGGAGAAAATGAACACTGAAGCTTTCTTT
NA,TRBJ1-5,TRBD1,TRBV7-8,CASSLAGTGYSNQPQHF,TGTGCCAGCAGCTTAGCCGGGACAGGATATAGCAATCAGCCCCAGCATTTT
NA,TRBJ1-3,TRBD1,TRBV4-2,CASSQARTGGGNTIYF,TGTGCCAGCAGCCAAGCCAGGACAGGGGGAGGAAACACCATATATTTT
few,TRBJ2-1,TRBD2,TRBV3-1/TRBV3-2,CASSPLAGGSKDEQFF,TGTGCCAGCAGCCCGCTAGCGGGAGGGAGTAAGGATGAGCAGTTCTTC
NA,TRBJ1-3,NA,TRBV7-2,CASSPDPGNTIYF,TGTGCCAGCAGCCCGGACCCTGGAAACACCATATATTTT
NA,TRBJ2-5,NA,TRBV9,CASSVAWNPEGAQYF,TGTGCCAGCAGCGTAGCTTGGAACCCCGAGGGGGCCCAGTACTTC
NA,TRBJ1-6,NA,TRBV11-2,CASRPEGVEYSPLHF,TGTGCCAGCAGACCAGAGGGGGTGGAGTATTCACCCCTCCACTTT
NA,TRBJ2-7,TRBD1,TRBV4-1,CASSHTPGQGYEQYF,TGCGCCAGCAGTCATACCCCGGGACAGGGCTACGAGCAGTACTTC
NA,TRBJ2-1,NA,TRBV19,CASSTPGTVYNEQFF,TGTGCCAGTAGTACACCCGGGACCGTATACAATGAGCAGTTCTTC
NA,TRBJ2-1,NA,TRBV6-5,CASKGQQGWGQFF,TGTGCCAGCAAAGGTCAACAGGGTTGGGGGCAGTTCTTC
NA,TRBJ1-5,NA,TRBV15,CATSRAGNYQPQHF,TGTGCCACCAGCAGAGCCGGGAATTATCAGCCCCAGCATTTT
NA,TRBJ1-4,TRBD1,TRBV5-1,CASSGTGLANEKLFF,TGCGCCAGCAGCGGGACAGGGTTGGCTAATGAAAAACTGTTTTTT
NA,TRBJ1-6,TRBD1,TRBV5-1,CASSLGNRGNSPLHF,TGCGCCAGCAGCTTGGGGAACAGGGGTAATTCACCCCTCCACTTT
NA,TRBJ1-1,NA,TRBV6-5,CASSYSPGQNTEAFF,TGTGCCAGCAGTTACTCGCCCGGGCAGAACACTGAAGCTTTCTTT
NA,TRBJ2-2,NA,TRBV7-3,CASSLGPLGGELFF,TGTGCCAGCAGCTTAGGGCCCTTGGGTGGGGAGCTGTTTTTT
NA,TRBJ1-2,TRBD1,TRBV10-3,CAISESYPGQTNYGYTF,TGTGCCATCAGTGAGTCGTACCCGGGACAGACAAACTATGGCTACACCTTC
NA,TRBJ2-1,TRBD2,TRBV9,CASSVEGGRATRDYNEQFF,TGTGCCAGCAGCGTAGAGGGCGGGAGGGCCACGAGGGACTACAATGAGCAGTTCTTC
NA,TRBJ2-1,NA,TRBV6-5,CASSPWGAEQFF,TGTGCCAGCAGTCCATGGGGGGCTGAGCAGTTCTTC
NA,TRBJ2-7,TRBD1,TRBV27,CASSLRQGIGYEQYF,TGTGCCAGCAGTTTACGACAGGGAATTGGGTACGAGCAGTACTTC
NA,TRBJ2-2,TRBD1,TRBV28,CASLGQLNTGELFF,TGTGCCAGCCTGGGACAGCTGAACACCGGGGAGCTGTTTTTT
NA,TRBJ2-7,TRBD1,TRBV5-1,CASSQGQGGYEQYF,TGCGCCAGCAGCCAGGGACAGGGTGGCTACGAGCAGTACTTC
NA,TRBJ1-6,TRBD1,TRBV27,CASSLGTGNSPLHF,TGTGCCAGCAGTTTAGGGACAGGGAATTCACCCCTCCACTTT
NA,TRBJ1-6,NA,TRBV6-5,CASSPPRGGNSPLHF,TGTGCCAGCAGTCCCCCGCGGGGCGGGAATTCACCCCTCCACTTT
NA,TRBJ1-2,TRBD1,TRBV5-4,CASSSIRDREWAGYTF,TGTGCCAGCAGCTCGATCCGGGACAGGGAATGGGCTGGCTACACCTTC
once,TRBJ2-1,NA,TRBV10-3,CAISVVADYNEQFF,TGTGCCATCAGTGTGGTAGCGGACTACAATGAGCAGTTCTTC